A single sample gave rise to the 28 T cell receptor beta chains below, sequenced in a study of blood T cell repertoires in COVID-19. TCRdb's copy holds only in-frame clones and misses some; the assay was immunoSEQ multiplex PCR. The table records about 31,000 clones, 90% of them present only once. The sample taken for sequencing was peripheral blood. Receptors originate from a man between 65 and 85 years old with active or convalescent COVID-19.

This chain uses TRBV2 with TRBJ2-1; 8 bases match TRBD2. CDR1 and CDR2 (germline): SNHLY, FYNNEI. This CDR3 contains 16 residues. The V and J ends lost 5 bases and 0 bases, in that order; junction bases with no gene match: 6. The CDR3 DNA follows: TGTGCCAGCAGTCCACCGGGACTAGGCTCCTACAATGAGCAGTTCTTC. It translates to CASSPPGLGSYNEQFF.

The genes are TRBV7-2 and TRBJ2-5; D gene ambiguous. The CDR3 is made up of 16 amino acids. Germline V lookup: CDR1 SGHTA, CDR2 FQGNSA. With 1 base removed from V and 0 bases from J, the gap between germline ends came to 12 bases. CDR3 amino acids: CASSLGSGFNQETQYF. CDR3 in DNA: TGTGCCAGCAGCTTAGGCTCCGGGTTCAACCAAGAGACCCAGTACTTC.

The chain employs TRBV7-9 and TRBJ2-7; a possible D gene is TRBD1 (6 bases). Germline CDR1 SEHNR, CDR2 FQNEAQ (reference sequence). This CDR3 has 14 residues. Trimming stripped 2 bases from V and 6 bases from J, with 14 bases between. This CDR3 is CASSLRAGDGEQYF. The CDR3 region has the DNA TGTGCCAGCAGCTTACGGGCAGGGGATGGCGAGCAGTACTTC.

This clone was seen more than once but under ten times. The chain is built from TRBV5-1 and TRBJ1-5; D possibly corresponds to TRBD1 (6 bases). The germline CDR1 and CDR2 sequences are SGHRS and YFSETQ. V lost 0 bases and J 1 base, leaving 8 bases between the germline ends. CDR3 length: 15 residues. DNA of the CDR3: TGCGCCAGCAGCTTGGCAGGGGTAAGCAATCAGCCCCAGCATTTT. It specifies CASSLAGVSNQPQHF. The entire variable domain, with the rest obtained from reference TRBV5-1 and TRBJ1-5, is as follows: KAGVTQTPRYLIKTRGQQVTLSCSPISGHRSVSWYQQTPGQGLQFLFEYFSETQRNKGNFPGRFSGRQFSNSRSEMNVSTLELGDSALYLCASSLAGVSNQPQHFGDGTRLSIL.

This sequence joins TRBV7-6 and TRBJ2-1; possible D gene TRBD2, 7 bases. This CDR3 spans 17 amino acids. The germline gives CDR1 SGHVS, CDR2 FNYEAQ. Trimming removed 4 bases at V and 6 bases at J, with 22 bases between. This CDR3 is CASSSPGGLSHSNEQFF. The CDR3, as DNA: TGTGCCAGCAGCTCACCGGGGGGCCTCTCACATTCCAATGAGCAGTTCTTC.

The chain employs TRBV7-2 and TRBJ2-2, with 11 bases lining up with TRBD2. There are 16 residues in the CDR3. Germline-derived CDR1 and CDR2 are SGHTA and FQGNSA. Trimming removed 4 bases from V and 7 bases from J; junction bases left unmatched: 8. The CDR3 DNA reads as TGTGCCAGCAGCTCTCATAGCGGGGGGGCCGGCGGGGAGCTGTTTTTT. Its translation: CASSSHSGGAGGELFF.

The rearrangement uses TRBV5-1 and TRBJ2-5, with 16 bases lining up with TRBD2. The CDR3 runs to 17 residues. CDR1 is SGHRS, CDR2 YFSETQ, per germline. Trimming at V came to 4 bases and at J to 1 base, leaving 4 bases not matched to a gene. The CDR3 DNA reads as TGCGCCAGCAGCCGGGGACTAGCGGGAGGGGTCCAAGAGACCCAGTACTTC. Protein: CASSRGLAGGVQETQYF.

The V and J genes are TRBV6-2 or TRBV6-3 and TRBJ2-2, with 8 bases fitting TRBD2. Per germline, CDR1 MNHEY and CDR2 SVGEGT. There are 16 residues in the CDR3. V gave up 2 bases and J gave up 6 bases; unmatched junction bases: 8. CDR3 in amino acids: CASSYLSRGASGELFF. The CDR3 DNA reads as TGTGCCAGCAGTTACCTTTCGCGGGGGGCCTCCGGGGAGCTGTTTTTT.

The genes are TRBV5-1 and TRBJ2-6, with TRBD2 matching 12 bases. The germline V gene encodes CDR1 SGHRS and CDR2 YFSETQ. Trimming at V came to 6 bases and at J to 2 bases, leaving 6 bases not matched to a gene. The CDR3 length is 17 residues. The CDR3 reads CASNLAGGRPGANVLTF. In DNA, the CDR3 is TGCGCCAGCAACCTAGCGGGAGGGAGACCTGGGGCCAACGTCCTGACTTTC.

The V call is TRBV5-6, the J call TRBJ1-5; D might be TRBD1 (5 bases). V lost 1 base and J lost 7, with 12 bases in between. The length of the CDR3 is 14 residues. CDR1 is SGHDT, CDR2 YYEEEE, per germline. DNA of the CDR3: TGTGCCAGCAGCTTGCCAGGGTCAAGCCAGCCCCAGCATTTT. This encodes CASSLPGSSQPQHF.

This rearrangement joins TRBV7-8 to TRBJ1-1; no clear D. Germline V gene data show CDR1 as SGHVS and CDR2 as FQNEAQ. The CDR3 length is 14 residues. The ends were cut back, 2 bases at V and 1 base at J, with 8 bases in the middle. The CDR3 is CASSLQETNTEAFF. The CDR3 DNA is TGTGCCAGCAGCTTACAGGAAACGAACACTGAAGCTTTCTTT.

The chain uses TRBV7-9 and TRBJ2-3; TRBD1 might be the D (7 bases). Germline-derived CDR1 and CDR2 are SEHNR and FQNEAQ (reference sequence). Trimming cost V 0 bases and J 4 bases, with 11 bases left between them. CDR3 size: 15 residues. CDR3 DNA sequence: TGTGCCAGCAGCTTAGCCACAGGGGAGGCAGATACGCAGTATTTT. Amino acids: CASSLATGEADTQYF.

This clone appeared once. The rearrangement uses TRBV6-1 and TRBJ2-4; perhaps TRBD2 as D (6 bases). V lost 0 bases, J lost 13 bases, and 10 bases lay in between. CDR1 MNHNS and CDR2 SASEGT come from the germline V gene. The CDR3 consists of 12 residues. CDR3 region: CASSEAEGRQYF. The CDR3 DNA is TGTGCCAGCAGTGAAGCGGAGGGACGACAGTACTTC.

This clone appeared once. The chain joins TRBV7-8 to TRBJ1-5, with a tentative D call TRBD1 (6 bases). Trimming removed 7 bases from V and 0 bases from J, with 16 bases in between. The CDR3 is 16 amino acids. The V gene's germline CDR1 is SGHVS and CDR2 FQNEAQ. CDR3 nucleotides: TGTGCCAGCACCATTCAGGGGAATCCTAGCAATCAGCCCCAGCATTTT. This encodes CASTIQGNPSNQPQHF. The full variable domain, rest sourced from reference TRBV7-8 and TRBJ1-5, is GAGVSQSPRYKVAKRGQDVALRCDPISGHVSLFWYQQALGQGPEFLTYFQNEAQLDKSGLPSDRFFAERPEGSVSTLKIQRTQQEDSAVYLCASTIQGNPSNQPQHFGDGTRLSIL.

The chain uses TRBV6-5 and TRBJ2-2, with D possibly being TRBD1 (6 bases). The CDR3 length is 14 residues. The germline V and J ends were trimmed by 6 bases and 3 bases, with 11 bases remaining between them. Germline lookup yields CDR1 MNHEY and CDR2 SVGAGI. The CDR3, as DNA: TGTGCCAGCAGGGTCGGACAGCACACCGGGGAGCTGTTTTTT. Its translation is CASRVGQHTGELFF.

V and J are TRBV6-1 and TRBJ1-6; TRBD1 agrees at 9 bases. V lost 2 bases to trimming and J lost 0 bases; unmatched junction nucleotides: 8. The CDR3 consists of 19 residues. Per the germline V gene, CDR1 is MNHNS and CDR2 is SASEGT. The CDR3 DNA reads TGTGCCAGCAGTGAAATTCCGGGACAGGGAAGCTCCTATAATTCACCCCTCCACTTT. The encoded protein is CASSEIPGQGSSYNSPLHF.

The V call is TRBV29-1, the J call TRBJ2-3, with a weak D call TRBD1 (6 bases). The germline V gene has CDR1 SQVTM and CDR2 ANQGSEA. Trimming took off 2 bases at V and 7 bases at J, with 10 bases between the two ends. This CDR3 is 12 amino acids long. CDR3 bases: TGCAGCGTTGAATGGGGGCACAATACGCAGTATTTT. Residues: CSVEWGHNTQYF.

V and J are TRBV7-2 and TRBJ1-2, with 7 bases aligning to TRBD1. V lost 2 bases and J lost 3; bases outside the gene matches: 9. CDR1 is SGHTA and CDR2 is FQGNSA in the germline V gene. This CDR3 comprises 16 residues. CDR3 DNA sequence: TGTGCCAGCAGCTTATACTACAGGGGTGGAGACTATGGCTACACCTTC. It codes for CASSLYYRGGDYGYTF.

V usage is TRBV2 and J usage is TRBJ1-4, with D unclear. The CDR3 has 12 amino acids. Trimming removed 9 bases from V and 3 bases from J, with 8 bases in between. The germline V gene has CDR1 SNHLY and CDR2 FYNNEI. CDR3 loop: CARREANEKLFF. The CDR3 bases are TGTGCCAGGCGGGAAGCTAATGAAAAACTGTTTTTT. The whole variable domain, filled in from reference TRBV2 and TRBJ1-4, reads EPEVTQTPSHQVTQMGQEVILRCVPISNHLYFYWYRQILGQKVEFLVSFYNNEISEKSEIFDDQFSVERPDGSNFTLKIRSTKLEDSAMYFCARREANEKLFFGSGTQLSVL.

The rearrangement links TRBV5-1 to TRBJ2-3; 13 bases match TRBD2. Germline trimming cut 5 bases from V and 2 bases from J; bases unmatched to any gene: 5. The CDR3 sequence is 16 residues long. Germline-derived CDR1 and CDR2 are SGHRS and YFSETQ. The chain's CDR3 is CASSRTSGGNTDTQYF. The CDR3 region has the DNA TGCGCCAGCAGTCGGACTAGCGGGGGAAACACAGATACGCAGTATTTT.

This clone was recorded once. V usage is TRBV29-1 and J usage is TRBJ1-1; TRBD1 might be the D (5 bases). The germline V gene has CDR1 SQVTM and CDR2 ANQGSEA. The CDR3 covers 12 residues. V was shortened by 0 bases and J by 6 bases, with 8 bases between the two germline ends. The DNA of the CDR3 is TGCAGCGTTGAAGAGGGGGGGGCTGAAGCTTTCTTT. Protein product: CSVEEGGAEAFF.

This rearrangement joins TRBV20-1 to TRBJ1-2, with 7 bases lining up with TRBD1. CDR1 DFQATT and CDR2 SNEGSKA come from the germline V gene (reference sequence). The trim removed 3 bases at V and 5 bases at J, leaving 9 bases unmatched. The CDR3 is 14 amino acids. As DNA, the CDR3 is TGCAGTGCTAGTCCGGACAGGAGCCAATATGGCTACACCTTC. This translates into CSASPDRSQYGYTF.

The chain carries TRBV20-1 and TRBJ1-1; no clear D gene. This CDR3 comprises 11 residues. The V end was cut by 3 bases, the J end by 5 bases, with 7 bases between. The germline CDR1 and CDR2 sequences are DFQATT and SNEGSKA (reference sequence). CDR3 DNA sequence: TGCAGTGCTAGGGCGGAAACTGAAGCTTTCTTT. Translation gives CSARAETEAFF.

The CDR3 is CASSQGRLIRNTIYF. CDR3 nucleotide sequence: TGTGCCAGTAGTCAAGGCAGGCTAATCCGGAACACCATATATTTT. V gene TRBV19 combines with J gene TRBJ1-3, with D uncertain. The germline CDR1 and CDR2 sequences are LNHDA and SQIVND (reference sequence). V was pared by 5 bases and J by 7 bases, with 18 bases between. There are 15 residues in the CDR3.

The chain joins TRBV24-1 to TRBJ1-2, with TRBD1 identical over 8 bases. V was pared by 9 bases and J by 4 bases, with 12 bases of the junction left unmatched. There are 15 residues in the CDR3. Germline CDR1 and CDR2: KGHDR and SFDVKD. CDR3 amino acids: CATHGGQGRTYGYTF. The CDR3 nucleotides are TGTGCCACCCACGGTGGACAGGGCCGAACCTATGGCTACACCTTC.

The CDR3 loop is CASSILMWETEAFF. CDR3 nucleotides: TGTGCCAGTAGTATATTAATGTGGGAGACTGAAGCTTTCTTT. The chain carries TRBV19 and TRBJ1-1; D remains ambiguous. The CDR3 spans 14 residues. V gave up 2 bases and J gave up 5 bases, with 12 bases separating them. Germline V gene lookup returns CDR1 LNHDA and CDR2 SQIVND (reference sequence). The variable domain in full, completed from reference TRBV19 and TRBJ1-1, reads DGGITQSPKYLFRKEGQNVTLSCEQNLNHDAMYWYRQDPGQGLRLIYYSQIVNDFQKGDIAEGYSVSREKKESFPLTVTSAQKNPTAFYLCASSILMWETEAFFGQGTRLTVV.

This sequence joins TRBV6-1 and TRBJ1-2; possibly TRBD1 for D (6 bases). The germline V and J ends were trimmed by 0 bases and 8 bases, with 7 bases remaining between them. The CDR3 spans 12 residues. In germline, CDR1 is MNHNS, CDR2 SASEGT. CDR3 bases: TGTGCCAGCAGTGAAGCCAGGGGCGGCTACACCTTC. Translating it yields CASSEARGGYTF.

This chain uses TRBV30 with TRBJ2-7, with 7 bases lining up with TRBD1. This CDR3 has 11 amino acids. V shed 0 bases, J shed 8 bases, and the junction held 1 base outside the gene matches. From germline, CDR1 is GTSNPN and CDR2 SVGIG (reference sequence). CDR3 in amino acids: CAWSVQGQQYF. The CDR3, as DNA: TGTGCCTGGAGTGTACAGGGGCAGCAGTACTTC.